The 20 T cell receptor beta chains below come from one sample, sequenced in a study of early T cells in non-severe SARS-CoV-2 infection. TCRdb processed the 5' RACE reads anew with MiXCR; each CDR3 protein has one entry. The top ten hold approximately 4.5% of the sample, which has about 76,000 distinct CDR3 sequences, around 11% seen once. The sequencing sample was made of whole blood. Receptors were obtained from an adult who was a healthcare worker with PCR-confirmed SARS-CoV-2 infection or an uninfected control (not recorded which).

This sequence joins TRBV27 and TRBJ2-7; D may be TRBD1 or TRBD2 (7 bases each). The V end was cut by 2 bases, the J end by 4 bases, with 12 bases between. This CDR3 is 14 amino acids long. Per germline, CDR1 MNHEY and CDR2 SMNVEV (reference sequence). As DNA, the CDR3 is TGTGCCAGCAGTTTAGGGACAGCGGGATACGAGCAGTACTTC. This codes for CASSLGTAGYEQYF.

This clonotype occurred a few times. The chain links TRBV7-8 to TRBJ2-7, with D perhaps being TRBD1 or TRBD2 (6 bases each). Germline V gene sequence: CDR1 SGHVS, CDR2 FQNEAQ. Trimming cost V 4 bases and J 3 bases, with 16 bases left between them. This CDR3 has 15 residues. The CDR3: CASSWGETGDYEQYF. The CDR3 bases are TGTGCCAGCAGCTGGGGGGAGACAGGTGACTACGAGCAGTACTTC. Based on the CDR3 plus reference TRBV7-8 and TRBJ2-7, the full variable domain is GAGVSQSPRYKVAKRGQDVALRCDPISGHVSLFWYQQALGQGPEFLTYFQNEAQLDKSGLPSDRFFAERPEGSVSTLKIQRTQQEDSAVYLCASSWGETGDYEQYFGPGTRLTVT.

The chain is built from TRBV4-1 and TRBJ2-7, with D possibly being TRBD1 or TRBD2 (5 bases each). Germline CDR1 reads MGHRA; CDR2 reads YSYEKL. Trimming took off 4 bases at V and 2 bases at J, with 18 bases between the two ends. The CDR3 contains 16 residues. The CDR3 sequence: CASSPPGLEGAYEQYF. As DNA, the CDR3 is TGCGCCAGCAGCCCTCCGGGGTTGGAAGGGGCCTACGAGCAGTACTTC.

There are many counts of this clonotype. V gene TRBV5-1 combines with J gene TRBJ2-3; 7 bases map to TRBD1. Per germline, CDR1 SGHRS and CDR2 YFSETQ. Trimming took 2 bases from V and 0 from J; bases not matched to a gene: 3. The length of the CDR3 is 15 residues. The CDR3 is CASSFTGDSTDTQYF. The CDR3 nucleotides are TGCGCCAGCAGCTTCACAGGGGATAGCACAGATACGCAGTATTTT.

This clonotype came up many times. V gene TRBV7-6 combines with J gene TRBJ1-1; D is undetermined. The germline V and J ends were trimmed by 5 bases and 6 bases, with 13 bases remaining between them. The CDR3 sequence is 13 residues long. CDR1 is SGHVS and CDR2 is FNYEAQ in the germline V gene. DNA for the CDR3: TGTGCCAGCAGCCAAACCTGGGCTGCTGAAGCTTTCTTT. This codes for CASSQTWAAEAFF.

This clonotype was seen many times. The V and J genes are TRBV25-1 and TRBJ2-1; 11 bases are shared with TRBD2. The CDR3 loop spans 15 amino acids. The V and J ends lost 4 bases and 10 bases, in that order; junction bases with no gene match: 9. Germline loops: CDR1 MGHDK, CDR2 SYGVNS. The CDR3: CASSALAGGLGEQFF. CDR3 in DNA: TGTGCCAGCAGTGCTCTAGCGGGGGGCCTCGGAGAGCAGTTCTTC.

The sample holds a few counts of this clonotype. J is TRBJ2-2 and V is TRBV7-8; the match to TRBD2 covers 9 bases. Germline V CDR1 and CDR2: SGHVS, FQNEAQ. With 3 bases clipped from V and 2 bases from J, the junction kept 7 bases outside the gene matches. This CDR3 has 17 amino acids. CDR3: CASSLVRGGRNTGELFF. The CDR3 nucleotides read TGTGCCAGCAGCTTGGTGCGGGGGGGCCGAAACACCGGGGAGCTGTTTTTT.

This clonotype was seen a handful of times. The V and J genes are TRBV5-4 and TRBJ2-2; D perhaps matches TRBD2 (5 bases). Germline-derived CDR1 and CDR2 are SGHNT and YYREEE (reference sequence). The CDR3 totals 15 residues. V was cut by 0 bases and J by 9 bases, with 15 bases left in between. CDR3 amino acids: CASSLAENPGRELFF. CDR3 DNA sequence: TGTGCCAGCAGCTTGGCGGAGAACCCGGGAAGGGAGCTGTTTTTT. The entire variable domain, with the rest obtained from reference TRBV5-4 and TRBJ2-2, is as follows: ETGVTQSPTHLIKTRGQQVTLRCSSQSGHNTVSWYQQALGQGPQFIFQYYREEENGRGNFPPRFSGLQFPNYSSELNVNALELDDSALYLCASSLAENPGRELFFGEGSRLTVL.

This chain links TRBV5-1 with TRBJ1-1; TRBD1 is a possible D gene (5 bases). The CDR3 sequence is 14 residues long. The V end was cut by 6 bases, the J end by 1 base, with 13 bases between. CDR1 is SGHRS and CDR2 is YFSETQ in the germline V gene. The CDR3 nucleotides read TGCGCCAGCAACAGGCAGGGCGGGAACACTGAAGCTTTCTTT. It translates to CASNRQGGNTEAFF.

The J gene is TRBJ2-3, the V gene TRBV15; the match to TRBD2 covers 14 bases. The CDR3 consists of 13 residues. Germline loops: CDR1 LNHNV, CDR2 YYDKDF (reference sequence). V gave up 10 bases and J gave up 7 bases; unmatched junction bases: 4. The DNA of the CDR3 is TGTGCCATCGGGACTAGCGGGGGAAATACGCAGTATTTT. Translating it yields CAIGTSGGNTQYF.

This rearrangement joins TRBV7-3 to TRBJ2-5, with TRBD2 matching 7 bases. Unmatched junction bases numbered 13, after V lost 4 bases and J lost 5 bases. Germline CDR1 and CDR2: SGHTA and FQGTGA. CDR3 size: 16 residues. The CDR3: CASSSGAHGTMETQYF. The CDR3, as DNA: TGTGCCAGCAGCTCCGGGGCTCATGGGACTATGGAGACCCAGTACTTC.

This clonotype was seen a handful of times. The chain employs TRBV6-1 and TRBJ1-6; D ambiguous. The CDR3 totals 14 residues. V shed 4 bases and J shed 8 bases, with 12 bases lying between them. Germline-derived CDR1 and CDR2 are MNHNS and SASEGT. The CDR3 region has the DNA TGTGCCAGCAGTGGACGGATCGGGGATTCACCCCTCCACTTT. It translates to CASSGRIGDSPLHF.

This chain joins TRBV7-9 and TRBJ2-3; no clear D. Germline CDR1 and CDR2: SEHNR and FQNEAQ (reference sequence). Trimming stripped 3 bases from V and 5 bases from J, with 6 bases between. The CDR3 runs to 12 residues. The CDR3 region is CASSFVGDTQYF. The DNA of the CDR3 is TGTGCCAGCAGCTTTGTGGGAGATACGCAGTATTTT.

This clonotype was seen many times. The chain employs TRBV5-1 and TRBJ2-2; D remains unclear. V lost 0 bases to trimming and J lost 1 base, with 10 bases between them. The CDR3 covers 16 residues. Per the germline V gene, CDR1 is SGHRS and CDR2 is YFSETQ. The CDR3 nucleotides are TGCGCCAGCAGCTTGGCTAGGGCCATGAACACCGGGGAGCTGTTTTTT. Protein: CASSLARAMNTGELFF.

There are many counts of this clonotype. The chain uses TRBV19 and TRBJ2-7, with 11 bases aligning to TRBD2. Germline CDR1 reads LNHDA; CDR2 reads SQIVND (reference sequence). This CDR3 region has 14 residues. After removal of 9 bases from V and 1 base from J, the junction contained 5 bases not matched to a gene. CDR3 loop: CASRRLAGSYEQYF. CDR3 DNA: TGTGCCAGCAGAAGACTAGCGGGGTCCTACGAGCAGTACTTC.

This clonotype was counted only a few times. V and J are TRBV2 and TRBJ1-1; D is unresolved. CDR1 SNHLY and CDR2 FYNNEI come from the germline V gene. The V end lost 5 bases, the J end lost 3 bases, and 10 bases lay between the germline ends. The CDR3 sequence is 13 residues long. The CDR3 DNA reads as TGTGCCAGCAGTTTAGGGTCTGACACTGAAGCTTTCTTT. This translates into CASSLGSDTEAFF.

The chain carries TRBV30 and TRBJ2-1; the match to TRBD2 covers 11 bases. The CDR3 spans 15 residues. Germline V gene data show CDR1 as GTSNPN and CDR2 as SVGIG (reference sequence). V was pared by 0 bases and J by 4 bases, with 2 bases of the junction left unmatched. The CDR3 region has the DNA TGTGCCTGGAGTGTACTAGCGGGGGAGTACAATGAGCAGTTCTTC. The encoded protein is CAWSVLAGEYNEQFF.

This clonotype was observed a few times. The chain uses TRBV18 and TRBJ1-1, with no clear D. The CDR3 contains 13 residues. Germline V gene lookup returns CDR1 KGHSH and CDR2 LQKENI. Trimming took off 3 bases at V and 5 bases at J, with 10 bases between the two ends. The CDR3 spells CASSPGSFTEAFF. Written as DNA, the CDR3 is TGTGCCAGCTCACCGGGATCCTTTACTGAAGCTTTCTTT. The entire variable domain, with the rest obtained from reference TRBV18 and TRBJ1-1, is as follows: NAGVMQNPRHLVRRRGQEARLRCSPMKGHSHVYWYRQLPEEGLKFMVYLQKENIIDESGMPKERFSAEFPKEGPSILRIQQVVRGDSAAYFCASSPGSFTEAFFGQGTRLTVV.

A word on this clonotype: Here the CDR3 omits its conserved ending phenylalanine or tryptophan, so a read error is the likely source. No DNA is shown, since the ends of the CDR3 on it are uncertain; the CDR3 is the one TCRdb lists. The CDR3 protein is CASSNLTA. The chain uses TRBV21-1 and TRBJ1-3; the table gives TRBD1 as D, unverified against the DNA. TRBV21-1 is a known pseudogene. The CDR3 length equals 8 residues, ends included.

J is TRBJ1-6 and V is TRBV5-1; D is uncertain. The germline V gene encodes CDR1 SGHRS and CDR2 YFSETQ. V lost 1 base, J lost 10 bases, and 9 bases lay in between. This CDR3 is 13 amino acids long. As DNA, the CDR3 is TGCGCCAGCAGCTTGAGGGAATTATCACCCCTCCACTTT. Translated: CASSLRELSPLHF.